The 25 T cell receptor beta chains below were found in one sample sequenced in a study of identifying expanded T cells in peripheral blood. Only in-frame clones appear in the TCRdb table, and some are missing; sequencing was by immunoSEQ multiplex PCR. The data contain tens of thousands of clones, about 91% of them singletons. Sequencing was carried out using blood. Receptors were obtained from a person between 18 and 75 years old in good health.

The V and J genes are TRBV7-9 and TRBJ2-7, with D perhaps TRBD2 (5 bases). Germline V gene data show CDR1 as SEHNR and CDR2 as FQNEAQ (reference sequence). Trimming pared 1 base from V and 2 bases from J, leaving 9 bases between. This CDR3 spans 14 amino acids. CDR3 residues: CASSLVYGAYEQYF. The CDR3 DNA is TGTGCCAGCAGCTTAGTTTACGGGGCCTACGAGCAGTACTTC.

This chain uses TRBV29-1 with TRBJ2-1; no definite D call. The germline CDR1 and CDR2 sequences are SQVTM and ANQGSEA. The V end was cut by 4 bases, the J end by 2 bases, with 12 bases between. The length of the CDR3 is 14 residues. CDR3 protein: CSVGPPRTYNEQFF. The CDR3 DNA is TGCAGCGTTGGTCCCCCCCGAACCTACAATGAGCAGTTCTTC.

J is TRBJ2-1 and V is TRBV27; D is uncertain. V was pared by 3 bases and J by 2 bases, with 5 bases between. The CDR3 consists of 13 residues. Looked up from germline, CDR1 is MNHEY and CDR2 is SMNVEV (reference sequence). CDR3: CASSFRPYNEQFF. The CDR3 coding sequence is TGTGCCAGCAGTTTCCGGCCCTACAATGAGCAGTTCTTC.

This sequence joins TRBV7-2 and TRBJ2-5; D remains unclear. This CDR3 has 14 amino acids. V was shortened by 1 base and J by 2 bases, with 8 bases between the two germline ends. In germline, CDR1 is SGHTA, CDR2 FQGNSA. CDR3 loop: CASSLVWQQETQYF. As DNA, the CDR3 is TGTGCCAGCAGCTTAGTTTGGCAGCAAGAGACCCAGTACTTC.

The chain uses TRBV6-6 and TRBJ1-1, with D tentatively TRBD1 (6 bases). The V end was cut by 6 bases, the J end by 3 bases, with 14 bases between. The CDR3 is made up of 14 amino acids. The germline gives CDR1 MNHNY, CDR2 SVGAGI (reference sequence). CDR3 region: CASRPQGSYTEAFF. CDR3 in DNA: TGTGCCAGCAGGCCACAGGGTTCGTACACTGAAGCTTTCTTT.

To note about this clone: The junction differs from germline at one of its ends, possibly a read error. The CDR3 region is CASSQGDRDSDEQYF. CDR3 coding DNA: TGTGCCAGCAGCCAAGGGGACCGGGACTCCGACGAGCAGTACTTC. V usage is TRBV4-2 and J usage is TRBJ2-7; TRBD2 might be the D (6 bases). The length of the CDR3 is 15 residues. Germline loops: CDR1 LGHNA, CDR2 YNFKEQ.

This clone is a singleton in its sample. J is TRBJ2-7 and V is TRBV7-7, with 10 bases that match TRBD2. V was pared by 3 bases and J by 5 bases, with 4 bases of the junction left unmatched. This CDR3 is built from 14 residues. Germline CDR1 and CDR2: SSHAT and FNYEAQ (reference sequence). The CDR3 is CASSLEREGHEQYF. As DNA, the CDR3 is TGTGCCAGCAGCTTGGAGCGGGAGGGACACGAGCAGTACTTC.

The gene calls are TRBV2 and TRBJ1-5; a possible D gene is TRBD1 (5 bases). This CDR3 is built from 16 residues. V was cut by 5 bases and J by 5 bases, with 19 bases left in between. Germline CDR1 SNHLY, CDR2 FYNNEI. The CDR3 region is CASSNRNLSSDQPQHF. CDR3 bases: TGTGCCAGCAGTAACAGGAACCTCTCTTCCGATCAGCCCCAGCATTTT.

The DNA of the CDR3 is TGCGCCAGCAGCCAAGTAGCGGGAGAGTTATACAATGAGCAGTTCTTC. It translates to CASSQVAGELYNEQFF. The chain joins TRBV4-1 to TRBJ2-1; TRBD2 matches 9 bases. Germline CDR1 reads MGHRA; CDR2 reads YSYEKL. This CDR3 contains 16 residues. V was pared by 1 base and J by 4 bases, with 5 bases of the junction left unmatched.

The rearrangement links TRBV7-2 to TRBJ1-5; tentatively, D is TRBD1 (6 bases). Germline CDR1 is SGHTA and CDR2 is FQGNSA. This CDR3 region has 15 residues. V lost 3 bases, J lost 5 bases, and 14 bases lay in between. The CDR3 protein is CASSLDSSRHQPQHF. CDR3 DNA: TGTGCCAGCAGCTTGGACAGCTCCAGGCATCAGCCCCAGCATTTT. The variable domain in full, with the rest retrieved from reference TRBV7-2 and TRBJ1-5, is GAGVSQSPSNKVTEKGKDVELRCDPISGHTALYWYRQSLGQGLEFLIYFQGNSAPDKSGLPSDRFSAERTGGSVSTLTIQRTQQEDSAVYLCASSLDSSRHQPQHFGDGTRLSIL.

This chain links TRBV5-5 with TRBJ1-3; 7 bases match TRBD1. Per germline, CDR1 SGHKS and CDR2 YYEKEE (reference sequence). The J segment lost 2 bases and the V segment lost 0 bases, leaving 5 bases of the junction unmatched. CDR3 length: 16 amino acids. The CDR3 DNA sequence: TGTGCCAGCAGCTTGGTCCCAGGGGGAACTGGAAACACCATATATTTT. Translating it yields CASSLVPGGTGNTIYF.

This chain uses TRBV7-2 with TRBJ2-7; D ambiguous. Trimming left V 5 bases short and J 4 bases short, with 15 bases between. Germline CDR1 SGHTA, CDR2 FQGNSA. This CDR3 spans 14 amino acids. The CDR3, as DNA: TGTGCCAGCAGCCGTACTTCTTACGGGTACGAGCAGTACTTC. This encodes CASSRTSYGYEQYF.

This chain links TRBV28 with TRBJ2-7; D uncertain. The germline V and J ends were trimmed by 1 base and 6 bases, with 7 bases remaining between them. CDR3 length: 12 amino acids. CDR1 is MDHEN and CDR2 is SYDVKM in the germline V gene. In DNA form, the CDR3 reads TGTGCCAGCAGTTTATCCCAATCCGAGCAGTACTTC. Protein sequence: CASSLSQSEQYF.

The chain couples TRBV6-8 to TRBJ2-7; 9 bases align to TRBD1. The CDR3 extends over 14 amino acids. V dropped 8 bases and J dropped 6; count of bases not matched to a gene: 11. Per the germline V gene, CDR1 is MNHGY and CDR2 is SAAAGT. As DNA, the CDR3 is TGTGCCAGCGGAGACGGGGACAGGGTGGCCGAGCAGTACTTC. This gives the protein CASGDGDRVAEQYF.

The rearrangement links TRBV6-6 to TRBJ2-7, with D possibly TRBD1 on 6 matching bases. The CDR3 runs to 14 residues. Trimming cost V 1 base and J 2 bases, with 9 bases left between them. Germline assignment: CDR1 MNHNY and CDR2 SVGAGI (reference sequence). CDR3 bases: TGTGCCAGCAGTTACTTCAGGGGAGCCTACGAGCAGTACTTC. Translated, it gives CASSYFRGAYEQYF.

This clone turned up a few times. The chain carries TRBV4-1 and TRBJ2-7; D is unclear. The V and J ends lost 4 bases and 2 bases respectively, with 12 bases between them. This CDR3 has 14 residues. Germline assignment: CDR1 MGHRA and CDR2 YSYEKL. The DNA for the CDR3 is TGCGCCAGCAGCCCCGGACCGGCGACCTACGAGCAGTACTTC. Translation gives CASSPGPATYEQYF.

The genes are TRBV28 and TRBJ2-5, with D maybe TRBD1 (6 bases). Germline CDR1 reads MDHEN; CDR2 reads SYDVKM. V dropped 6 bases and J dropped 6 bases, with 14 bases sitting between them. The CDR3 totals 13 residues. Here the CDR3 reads CASRSGTLKTQYF. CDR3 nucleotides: TGTGCCAGCAGGTCCGGGACATTAAAGACCCAGTACTTC.

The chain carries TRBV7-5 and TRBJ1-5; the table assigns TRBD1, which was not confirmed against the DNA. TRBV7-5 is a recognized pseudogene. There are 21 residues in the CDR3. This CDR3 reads CARSPVWIGQGTVGSNQPQHF. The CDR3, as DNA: TGTGCCAGAAGCCCGGTCTGGATCGGACAGGGTACGGTAGGGAGCAATCAGCCCCAGCATTTT.

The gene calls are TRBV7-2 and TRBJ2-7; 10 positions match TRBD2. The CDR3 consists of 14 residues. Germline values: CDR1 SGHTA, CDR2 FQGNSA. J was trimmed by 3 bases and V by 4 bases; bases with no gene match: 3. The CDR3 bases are TGTGCCAGCAGCTCCCTAGCGGGGGTCTACGAGCAGTACTTC. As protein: CASSSLAGVYEQYF.

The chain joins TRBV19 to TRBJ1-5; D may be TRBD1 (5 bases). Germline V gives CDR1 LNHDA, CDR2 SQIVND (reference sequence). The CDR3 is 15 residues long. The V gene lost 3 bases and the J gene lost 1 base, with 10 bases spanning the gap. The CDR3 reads CASSMRGASNQPQHF. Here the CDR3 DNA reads TGTGCCAGTAGTATGAGAGGGGCCAGCAATCAGCCCCAGCATTTT. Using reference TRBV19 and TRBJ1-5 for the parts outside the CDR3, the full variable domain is DGGITQSPKYLFRKEGQNVTLSCEQNLNHDAMYWYRQDPGQGLRLIYYSQIVNDFQKGDIAEGYSVSREKKESFPLTVTSAQKNPTAFYLCASSMRGASNQPQHFGDGTRLSIL.

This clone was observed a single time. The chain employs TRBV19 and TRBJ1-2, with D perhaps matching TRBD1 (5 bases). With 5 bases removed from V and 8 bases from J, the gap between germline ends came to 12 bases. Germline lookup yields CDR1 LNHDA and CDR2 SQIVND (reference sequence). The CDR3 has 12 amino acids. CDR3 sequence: CASSHQGRGYTF. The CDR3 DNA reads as TGTGCCAGTAGTCACCAGGGTCGGGGCTACACCTTC.

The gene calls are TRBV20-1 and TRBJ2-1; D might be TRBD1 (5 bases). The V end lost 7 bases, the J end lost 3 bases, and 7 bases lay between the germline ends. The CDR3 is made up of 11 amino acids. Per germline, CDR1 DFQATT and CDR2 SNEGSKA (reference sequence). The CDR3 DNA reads TGCAGTGGGACAAACTACAATGAGCAGTTCTTC. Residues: CSGTNYNEQFF.

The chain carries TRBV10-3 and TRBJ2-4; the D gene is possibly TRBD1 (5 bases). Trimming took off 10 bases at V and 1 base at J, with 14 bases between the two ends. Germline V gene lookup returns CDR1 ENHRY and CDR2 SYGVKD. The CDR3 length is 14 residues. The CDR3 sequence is CATARPGAKNIQYF. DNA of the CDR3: TGTGCCACGGCTCGACCAGGGGCCAAAAACATTCAGTACTTC.

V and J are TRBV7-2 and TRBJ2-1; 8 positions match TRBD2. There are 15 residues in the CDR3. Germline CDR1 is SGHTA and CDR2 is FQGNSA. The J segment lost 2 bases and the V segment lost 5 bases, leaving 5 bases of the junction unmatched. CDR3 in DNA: TGTGCCAGCAGCCAAAGCGGGGGTCCCTACAATGAGCAGTTCTTC. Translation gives CASSQSGGPYNEQFF.

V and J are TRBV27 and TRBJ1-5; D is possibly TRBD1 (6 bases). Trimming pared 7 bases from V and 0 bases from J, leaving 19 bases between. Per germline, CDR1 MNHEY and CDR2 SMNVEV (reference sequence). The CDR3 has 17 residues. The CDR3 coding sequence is TGTGCCAGCATAAGTCAGGGGAAATCAAGTAGCAATCAGCCCCAGCATTTT. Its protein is CASISQGKSSSNQPQHF.